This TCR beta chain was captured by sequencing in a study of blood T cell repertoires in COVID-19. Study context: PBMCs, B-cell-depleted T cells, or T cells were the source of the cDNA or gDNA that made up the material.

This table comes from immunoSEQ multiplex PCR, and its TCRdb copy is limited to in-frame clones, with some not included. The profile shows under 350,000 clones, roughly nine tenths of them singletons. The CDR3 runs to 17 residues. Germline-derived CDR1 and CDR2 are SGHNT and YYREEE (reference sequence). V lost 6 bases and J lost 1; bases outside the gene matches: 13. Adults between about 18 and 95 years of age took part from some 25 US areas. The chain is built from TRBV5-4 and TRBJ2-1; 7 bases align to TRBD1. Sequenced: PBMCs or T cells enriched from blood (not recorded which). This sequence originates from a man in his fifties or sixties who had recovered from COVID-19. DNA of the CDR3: TGTGCCAGCAACGCTTTAGGGGGCTCAACGTCCTACAATGAGCAGTTCTTC. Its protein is CASNALGGSTSYNEQFF. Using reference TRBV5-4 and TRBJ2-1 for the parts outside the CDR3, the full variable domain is ETGVTQSPTHLIKTRGQQVTLRCSSQSGHNTVSWYQQALGQGPQFIFQYYREEENGRGNFPPRFSGLQFPNYSSELNVNALELDDSALYLCASNALGGSTSYNEQFFGPGTRLTVL.